The present TCR beta chain was sequenced within a study of T-cell reconstitution after alpha-beta-depleted transplantation in children. The study's findings and limits: Surviving thymic progenitors and recipient T cells were the source of high TCRbeta diversity at day 60 in some patients. There were reportedly several hundred expanded graft clones from which alpha-beta T cells came about two months after transplant. Newly made T cells mostly supplied T-cell counts and diversity one year after transplant.

TCRbeta library construction was performed incorporating unique molecular identifiers. TCRdb itself ran the PCR reads through MiXCR, one entry per CDR3 protein. The data hold about 1,000,000 distinct CDR3 sequences, with about 31% observed a single time. The CDR3 runs to 14 residues. Germline CDR1 reads SQVTM; CDR2 reads ANQGSEA. V was pared by 5 bases and J by 5 bases, with 18 bases between. As for this clonotype: Its antigen remains unidentified.

The starting material was PBMCs, mostly from graft donor cells, obtained 360 days after TCRalphabeta/CD19-depleted stem cell transplant. This sequence joins TRBV29-1 and TRBJ2-5; D may match TRBD1 or TRBD2 (5 bases each). This sequence was found in a boy under two years old who had a stem cell transplant for SCID, so the T cells may come from the graft donor. The CDR3 protein is CSVPGPSSVETQYF. The DNA for the CDR3 is TGCAGCGTTCCGGGACCCAGCTCGGTGGAGACCCAGTACTTC.